The source of this T cell receptor beta chain is a study of cytomegalovirus exposure and HLA in healthy donors (dated by TCRdb to 2015 to 2018). Study-level background: According to an earlier analysis of 587 of the donors, about 190 million T cells yielded 90 million to 140 million unique TCR beta sequences and 276 Gb of sequence data. An earlier analysis of nearly 600 of the donors applied high-throughput TCR beta sequencing to assess whether each TCR beta V gene segment acted as functional or pseudogenic. Among about 400 genotyped donors of the cohort, an average of roughly 230,000 unique TCR beta nucleotide sequences was sequenced per donor, of which approximately 18% were non-productive. Typing coverage differed by locus: A, B, C, DRB1 and DQB1 were typed in about 620-630 donors, DQA1 in about 500, DPA1 in 600 to 610, and DPB1 in 400 to 480. To predict cytomegalovirus infection status, the study combined high-throughput TCR immunosequencing, statistical association of individual TCRs with disease status, and machine learning. The study was designed to test whether signatures of past pathogen exposure could be identified by cataloging public T cell receptors. HLA typing included class I and class II loci at four-digit resolution. Genome-wide SNP genotypes for about 55% of the roughly 670 donors were used in a later genetic analysis, which treated that subset as a discovery cohort. Donor age, sex, ethnicity and CMV serostatus were compiled together with the repertoire data. A later analysis re-examined previously published TCR beta repertoires from 610 or so donors and added high-resolution HLA genotyping to investigate patterns of TCR occurrence. The genetic ancestry cluster associated with self-reported Caucasian donors included 65% to 90% of the roughly 380 genotyped donors. About five DR-DQ haplotypes were handled as single units for association and clustering because linkage in the cohort was strong. The study used immunosequencing to profile the T cell repertoires of some 600 subjects and linked those repertoires to cytomegalovirus serostatus. Along with the approximately 670-subject first cohort, a separate validation cohort of over a hundred different subjects was used. In the later analysis, no new phenotypic data were used to find candidate immune exposures; instead, reliance was placed on TCR beta sequences and their occurrence across donors. Every repertoire in the discovery cohort had been generated on one and the same sequencing platform. Roughly 300 gigabases of sequencing data and tens of millions of unique TCR sequences were included in an early release covering about 700 HLA-typed donors.

The library was generated by the immunoSEQ multiplex PCR assay. For the multiplex PCR, a mixture combining 60 forward primers for TCR Vbeta segments and 13 reverse primers for TCR Jbeta segments was used. Amplification of the CDR3 region of rearranged TCR beta genes was performed with a multiplex PCR assay on genomic DNA. On the Illumina HiSeq System, the amplified TCR beta libraries were sequenced as 87-base-pair reads. The authors processed their data as follows. A later analysis tallied tens of millions of unique TCR beta chains across the 660 or so repertoires, and approximately 11 million of those chains were shared by two or more donors. Raw reads were error-corrected and collapsed into unique sequences by a nearest-neighbor algorithm in which closely related sequences were merged to remove PCR and sequencing errors. V, D and J gene segments were assigned by aligning CDR3 sequences to IMGT reference sequences. For a sequence to be retained, a match of at least six nucleotides was required to both a V gene segment and a J gene segment. A rearrangement was called productive if the CDR3 had no stop codons and remained in frame with V and J, and every other rearrangement was called non-productive. CDR3 was defined by IMGT convention, running from the second conserved V-encoded cysteine to the conserved J-encoded phenylalanine. The earlier analysis of more than 450 of the donors excluded sequences that lacked an unambiguous match to a single V gene segment. An earlier analysis of a few hundred of the donors called V segments functional above 56.7% productive rearrangements and segregating when the between-donor standard deviation exceeded 5%. A statistical classification framework was built to diagnose cytomegalovirus status from the catalog of TCR beta chain sequences. V and J gene assignment, in a later analysis, came from comparing TCR nucleotide sequences with IMGT/GENE-DB human TR gene sequences. A later analysis assigned CDR3 sequences and most-parsimonious VDJ recombination scenarios with the TCRdist pipeline. In a later analysis, each TCR beta chain was defined by its CDR3 amino acid sequence together with its V-gene family, and reads without a unique V-gene family were excluded. As a way to deal with suspected cross-contamination and a sequencing artifact, a later analysis dropped under 600 nucleotide sequences that were highly shared and had low generation probability. In a later analysis, a clonal expansion index was calculated for each public chain from normalized within-repertoire ranks of inferred template counts. A later analysis computed generation probabilities with a VDJ recombination model fitted to out-of-frame rearrangements, and checked the results against IGoR. Hypergeometric tests were used in a later analysis to score TCR-TCR, TCR-HLA and TCR-CMV co-occurrence, with a repertoire-size bias correction applied to the TCR pairs. False discovery rates were estimated in a later analysis by permuting HLA or CMV assignments 20 times. A later analysis grouped co-occurring TCRs with DBSCAN, adding TCRdist sequence similarity when clustering within HLA-allele-positive subsets. For co-occurrence clustering, repertoires with fewer than 30,000 or more than 120,000 public chains were excluded, along with several repertoires with anomalous nucleotide sharing. The clones in this table, taken by TCRdb from immuneACCESS, are in-frame only. Not every clone is retained; where verified, under half of the shortfall comes from an unresolved V gene, and the cause of the rest is unknown. V and J calls and clone size are those listed in that table; D and trimming were worked out from the DNA. The sample includes over 75,000 clones, with about a tenth observed a single time. Roughly 4.7% of the sample is in the top ten clones.

Remarks on this clone: Its binding antigen is unknown. No base-level quality is on record; no much larger clone is a single base apart.

The cohort consisted of hundreds of healthy bone marrow donors. At the time of sampling, every cohort member was nominally healthy, though immune exposures that went unrecorded were likely present. The donor tested CMV seropositive and was one of the 289 seropositive cohort members. A peripheral blood sample was provided by each donor, and peripheral blood mononuclear cells were used for TCR beta sequencing. Genomic DNA was extracted from the blood cell samples with the Qiagen DNeasy Blood Extraction Kit. General conclusions and limits of the study: A later genetic analysis reported fewer N-insertions in productive TCRs among donors in an Asian-associated ancestry cluster than the roughly 700-donor mean. CMV serostatus was the only immune exposure information available for the cohort. Correlated functional status among segregating V segments might reflect linkage disequilibrium, but an unknown experimental factor could not be ruled out. The classifier was reported to diagnose cytomegalovirus status with high specificity and sensitivity in both the original cohort and the validation cohort. Compared with equally common non-associated chains, HLA-associated TCR beta chains in a later analysis were more clonally expanded and had lower generation probabilities. Roughly uniform sequencing depth across donors was assumed in presence/absence analyses, although this assumption may not hold. At a false discovery rate of 0.05, a later analysis linked some 17,000 TCR beta sequences to specific HLA alleles. A later analysis reported that several top co-occurrence clusters appeared linked to parvovirus B19, influenza, CMV and Epstein-Barr virus. The cohort was sequenced for TCR beta chains only, and without alpha or paired-chain data the features that could be detected were limited. Most TCR sequences were seen in very few donors, while some public TCRs were found in many individuals. According to a later analysis, most CMV-associated TCR beta chains appeared to be HLA-restricted, and the HLA associations seemed to be driven largely by CMV exposure. In vitro tests confirmed that three of the cytomegalovirus-associated TCR beta chains recognize cytomegalovirus antigens. A further reported finding was that TCR beta sequences accurately predicted the HLA-A and HLA-B alleles for most subjects in the first cohort. It was suggested by the authors that the approach could potentially be generalized to other disease states and immunological phenotypes. The earlier analysis of almost 600 of the donors excluded some 16 rarely observed V segments, including chromosome 9 orphons, because counts were too low. HLA typing was unavailable for some donors at each locus, so association tests used only the typed subset. In an earlier analysis of fewer than 750 of the donors, most TCR beta V segments were observed in productive rearrangements about 87% or about 30% of the time, broadly matching IMGT annotations. An association between a missense DCLRE1C variant and V-gene and J-gene trimming of TCR beta chains was found in a later genetic analysis and replicated in an independent cohort. A group of highly shared sequence variants was considered likely to be a technical artifact of the sequencing pipeline. The study gave a list of about 150 TCR beta chains associated with cytomegalovirus. Strong co-occurrence of HLA alleles, especially DR and DQ, made assigning TCR associations to individual alleles difficult. In a later analysis, TCR association rates were found to vary across HLA loci, with the most associated TCRs seen for DRB1 alleles and the fewest for HLA-C alleles.

Material: PBMCs. The receptor's source is a man aged 45-65 years in good health and CMV-seropositive.

The CDR3 corresponds to CASSSTSGRSGEQYF. The sequenced DNA: TGTGCCAGCAGTTCAACTAGCGGGAGGTCCGGGGAGCAGTACTTC. The receptor chain draws on TRBV27 and TRBJ2-7; TRBD2 aligns with 12 central bases. Germline trimming amounts to 4 bases on V and 7 bases on J, with 8 as the count of junction bases outside the gene matches. The CDR3 spans 15 residues, from the cysteine through the phenylalanine. This entry keeps only the CDR3 DNA: 45 bases, framed from base 1. CDR1 and CDR2 (MNHEY, SMNVEV) derive from the germline V gene (reference sequence).